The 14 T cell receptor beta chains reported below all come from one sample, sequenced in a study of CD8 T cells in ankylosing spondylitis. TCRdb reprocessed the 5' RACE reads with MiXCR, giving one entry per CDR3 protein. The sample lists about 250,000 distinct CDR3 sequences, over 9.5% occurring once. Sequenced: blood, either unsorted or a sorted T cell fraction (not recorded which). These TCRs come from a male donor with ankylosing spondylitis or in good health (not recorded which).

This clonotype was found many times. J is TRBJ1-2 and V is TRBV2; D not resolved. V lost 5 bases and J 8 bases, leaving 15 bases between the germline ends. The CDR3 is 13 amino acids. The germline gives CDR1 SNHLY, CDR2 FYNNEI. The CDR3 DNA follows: TGTGCCAGCAGTATGGGCCAACTCGGAGGCTACACCTTC. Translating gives CASSMGQLGGYTF.

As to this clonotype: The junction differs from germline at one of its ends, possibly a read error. CDR3 sequence reads: CCARDLRESSYNSPLHF. Here the CDR3 DNA reads TGCTGTGCTAGAGATTTACGAGAGAGCTCCTATAATTCACCCCTCCACTTT. V usage is TRBV20-1 and J usage is TRBJ1-6, with no clear D. CDR3 size: 17 residues. The V gene's germline CDR1 is DFQATT and CDR2 SNEGSKA (reference sequence).

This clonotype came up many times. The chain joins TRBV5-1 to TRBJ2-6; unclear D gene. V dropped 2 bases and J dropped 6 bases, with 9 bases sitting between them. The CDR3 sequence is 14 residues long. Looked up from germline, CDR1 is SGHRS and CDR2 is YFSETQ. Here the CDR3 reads CASSFFREANVLTF. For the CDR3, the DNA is TGCGCCAGCAGCTTTTTCCGTGAGGCCAACGTCCTGACTTTC.

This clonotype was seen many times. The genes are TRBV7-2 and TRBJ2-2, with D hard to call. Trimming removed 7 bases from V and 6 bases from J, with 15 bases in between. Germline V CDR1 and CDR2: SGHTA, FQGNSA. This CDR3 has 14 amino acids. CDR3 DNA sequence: TGTGCCAGCACCTTGGTGGGAAGCCCCGGGGAGCTGTTTTTT. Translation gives CASTLVGSPGELFF.

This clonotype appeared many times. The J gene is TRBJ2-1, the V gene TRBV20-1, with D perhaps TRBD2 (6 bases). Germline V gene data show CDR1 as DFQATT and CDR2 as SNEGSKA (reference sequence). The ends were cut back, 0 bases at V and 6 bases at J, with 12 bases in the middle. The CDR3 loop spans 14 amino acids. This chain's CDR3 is CSARDPRRGNEQFF. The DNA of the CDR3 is TGCAGTGCTAGAGACCCACGGCGGGGCAATGAGCAGTTCTTC.

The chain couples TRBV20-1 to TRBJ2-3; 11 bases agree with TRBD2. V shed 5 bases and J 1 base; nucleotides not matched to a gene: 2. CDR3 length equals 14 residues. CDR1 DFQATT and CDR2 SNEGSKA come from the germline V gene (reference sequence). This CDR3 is CSALAGGGTDTQYF. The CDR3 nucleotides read TGCAGTGCTTTAGCGGGAGGGGGCACAGATACGCAGTATTTT.

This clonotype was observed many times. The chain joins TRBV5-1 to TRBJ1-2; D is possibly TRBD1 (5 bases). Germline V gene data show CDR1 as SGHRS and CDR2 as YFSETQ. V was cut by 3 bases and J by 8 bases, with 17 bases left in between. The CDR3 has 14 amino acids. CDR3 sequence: CASSSGTPQRGYTF. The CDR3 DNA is TGCGCCAGCAGCTCGGGGACTCCCCAACGGGGCTACACCTTC.

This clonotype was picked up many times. This chain's CDR3 is CASSRSGGGNTGELFF. The CDR3 nucleotides read TGTGCCAGCAGTCGCTCGGGTGGGGGGAACACCGGGGAGCTGTTTTTT. The chain joins TRBV6-5 to TRBJ2-2, with D perhaps TRBD1 or TRBD2 (5 bases each). Looked up from germline, CDR1 is MNHEY and CDR2 is SVGAGI. Trimming stripped 5 bases from V and 1 base from J, with 14 bases between. The CDR3 totals 16 residues.

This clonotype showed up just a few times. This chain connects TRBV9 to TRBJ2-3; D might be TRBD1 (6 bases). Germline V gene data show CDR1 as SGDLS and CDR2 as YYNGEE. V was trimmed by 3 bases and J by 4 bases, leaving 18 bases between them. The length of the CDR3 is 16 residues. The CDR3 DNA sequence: TGTGCCAGCAGCGCGAGGGACACGGAAAGATCAGATACGCAGTATTTT. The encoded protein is CASSARDTERSDTQYF.

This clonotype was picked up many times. CDR3 nucleotide sequence: TGCAGTGCTAGTAGCGGGGGGTATGAGCAGTTCTTC. It specifies CSASSGGYEQFF. The chain joins TRBV20-1 to TRBJ2-1, with 10 bases identical to TRBD2. Unmatched junction bases numbered 1, after V lost 3 bases and J lost 8 bases. This CDR3 is 12 amino acids long. Germline CDR1 is DFQATT and CDR2 is SNEGSKA (reference sequence).

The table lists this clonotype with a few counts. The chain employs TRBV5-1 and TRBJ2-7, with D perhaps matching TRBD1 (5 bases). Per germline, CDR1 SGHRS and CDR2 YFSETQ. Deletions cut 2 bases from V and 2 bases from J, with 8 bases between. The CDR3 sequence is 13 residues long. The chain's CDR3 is CASSFSGPYEQYF. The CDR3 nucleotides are TGCGCCAGCAGCTTCTCAGGGCCCTACGAGCAGTACTTC.

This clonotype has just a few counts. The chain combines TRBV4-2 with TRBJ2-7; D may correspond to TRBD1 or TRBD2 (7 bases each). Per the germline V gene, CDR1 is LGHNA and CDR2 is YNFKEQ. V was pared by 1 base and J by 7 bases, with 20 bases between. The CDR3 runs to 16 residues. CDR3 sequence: CASSQVVTRGGKEQYF. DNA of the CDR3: TGTGCCAGCAGCCAAGTTGTAACCAGGGGGGGGAAAGAGCAGTACTTC.

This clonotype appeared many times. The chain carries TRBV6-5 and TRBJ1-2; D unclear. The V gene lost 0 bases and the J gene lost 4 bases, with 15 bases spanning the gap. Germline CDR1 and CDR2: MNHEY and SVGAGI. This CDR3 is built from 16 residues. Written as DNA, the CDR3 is TGTGCCAGCAGTTACTCCATGGAGGGCCGGCCCTATGGCTACACCTTC. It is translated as CASSYSMEGRPYGYTF.

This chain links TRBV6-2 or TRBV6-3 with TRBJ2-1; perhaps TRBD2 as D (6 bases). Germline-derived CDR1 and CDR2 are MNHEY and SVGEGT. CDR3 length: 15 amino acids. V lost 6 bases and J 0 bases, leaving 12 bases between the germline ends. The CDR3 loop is CASRRLGSSYNEQFF. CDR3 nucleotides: TGTGCCAGCAGGCGACTAGGGAGCTCCTACAATGAGCAGTTCTTC.